The sequence of this T cell receptor beta chain was determined in a study of blood T cell repertoires in COVID-19. Overall study context: COVID-19 samples from acute and convalescent phases originated in the United States, Italy and Spain.

For recovered donors of Cohort 3, there were two negative PCRs, clearance, or symptom resolution. Assay used: immunoSEQ multiplex PCR; TCRdb lists only in-frame clones, some missing. The data hold a few hundred thousand clones, with 85% to 90% observed a single time. Germline lookup yields CDR1 SEHNR and CDR2 FQNEAQ (reference sequence). J was trimmed by 5 bases and V by 4 bases; bases with no gene match: 7. The CDR3 spans 16 residues. This clone has at least ten counts. The specimen was PBMCs or T cells enriched from blood (not recorded which). This TCR came from a woman aged 18-29 years who had recovered from COVID-19. The V gene is TRBV7-9, the J gene TRBJ2-7; 14 bases fit TRBD2. The CDR3 is CASSSTSGGAVNEQYF. The CDR3 nucleotides are TGTGCCAGCAGCTCGACTAGCGGGGGGGCCGTGAACGAGCAGTACTTC.